Listed here is a single TCR beta chain. Its antigen remains undetermined. No much larger clone is present one base from it, and per-base qualities are unavailable. V is shortened by 0 bases, J by 2 bases, and the region joining them spans 8 bases. The CDR3 holds 15 amino acids from the cysteine to the phenylalanine. Left in the record is the CDR3 DNA by itself, 45 bases read in frame from the first base. CDR1 ENHRY and CDR2 SYGVKD were looked up in the germline V gene. The data derive from a study of blood T cell repertoires in COVID-19 (dated by TCRdb to 2018 to 2021). Notes on the research overall: Samples covering the acute and convalescent phases of COVID-19 were provided by collaborators in the United States, Italy and Spain. The material from the prospective study consisted of cDNA or gDNA derived from T cells, B-cell-depleted T cells, or PBMCs. Deeply sampled blood TCRbeta repertoires from subjects exposed to, actively infected with, or recovered from COVID-19 were included in the dataset. The repertoires were released in a freely available public database intended as a resource for research on the immune response to SARS-CoV-2. The samples were drawn from the first 160 participants of the ongoing ImmuneRACE study and from some 1,300 subjects provided by 6 global collaborators. Sample metadata almost always included a de-identified subject ID, COVID-19 status, age in years and sex. Where available, HLA class I and class II types were obtained from metadata supplied by the sample provider rather than from assay-based typing.

TCRbeta CDR3 regions were amplified from genomic DNA by means of the immunoSEQ Assay, a bias-controlled multiplex PCR. Regarding the original processing steps: Within the assay, amplification of reference gene primers was used to estimate how many nucleated cells each sample contained. To quantify the absolute abundance of each unique TCRbeta CDR3 rearrangement, sequence reads were collapsed and filtered. For each sample, productive Simpson clonality was calculated by taking the square root of Simpson's diversity index across productive rearrangements. Entries here come from immuneACCESS through TCRdb and include only in-frame sequences with V and J called. Some clones fail to appear in such tables; in the studies checked, an unresolved V gene covers under half of the shortfall, and the cause of the remainder is unknown. D and trimming come from the DNA, and the V and J calls and clone size come from that table. This sample lists fewer than 45,000 clones; approximately 80% were detected once. Over 15% of the sample is in the top ten clones.

Each collaborating institution followed its own protocols to collect whole blood in K2EDTA tubes. Collaborator samples were shipped for TCRbeta analysis as frozen whole blood, isolated PBMCs, or DNA extracted from either sample type. The paper's findings and limits, for the study overall: The quantity of clinical and demographic metadata differed by source and by participant and was supplied without curation.

This chain is built from TRBV10-3 and TRBJ2-1; TRBD1 might be the D gene, on 6 matching bases. The specimen sequenced was peripheral blood. The TCR comes from a man aged 65 to 85 with acute or convalescent COVID-19. CDR3 region: CAISESEGAYNEQFF. The nucleotide sequence is TGTGCCATCAGTGAGTCCGAGGGGGCCTACAATGAGCAGTTCTTC.